Detailed here is one T cell receptor beta chain. This entry comes from a study of CD8 T cells in Susac syndrome. Matching for age and sex applied to the controls, who were healthy donors. Negative magnetic isolation gave CD8+ and CD4+ cells; FACS enriched CD8+ TEMRA. Reverse transcription of about 0.5 to 1 ug RNA was carried out with random hexamers. TCRdb re-called the immunoSEQ multiplex PCR reads through MiXCR, storing one row per CDR3 protein. The sample consists of approximately 150,000 distinct CDR3 sequences, about 91% of them appearing once. This CDR3 contains 15 residues. V was pared by 3 bases and J by 7 bases, with 11 bases of the junction left unmatched. Germline CDR1 reads KGHSH; CDR2 reads LQKENI.

The sequencing input was CD4+ T cells from PBMCs. The receptor was derived from a human donor in good health. The chain employs TRBV18 and TRBJ2-5; 7 bases are shared with TRBD2. In DNA form, the CDR3 reads TGTGCCAGCTCACCCCTCGGGAGCCGCGGGGGGACCCAGTACTTC. Translation gives CASSPLGSRGGTQYF.